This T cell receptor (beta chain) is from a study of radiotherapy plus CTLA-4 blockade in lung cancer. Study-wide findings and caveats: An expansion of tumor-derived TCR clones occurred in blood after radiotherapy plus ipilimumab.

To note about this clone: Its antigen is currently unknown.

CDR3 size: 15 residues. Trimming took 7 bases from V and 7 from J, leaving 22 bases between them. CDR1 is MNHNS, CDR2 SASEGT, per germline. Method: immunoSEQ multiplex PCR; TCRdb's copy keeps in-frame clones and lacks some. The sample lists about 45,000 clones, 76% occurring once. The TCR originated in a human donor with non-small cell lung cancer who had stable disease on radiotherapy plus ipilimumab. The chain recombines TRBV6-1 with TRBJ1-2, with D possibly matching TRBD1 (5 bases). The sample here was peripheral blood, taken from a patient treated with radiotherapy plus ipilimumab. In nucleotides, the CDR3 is TGTGCCAGCACCCGGGAACCCGCAGGGCCATTTGGCTACACCTTC. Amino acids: CASTREPAGPFGYTF.